This entry lists 19 T cell receptor beta chains sequenced from one sample in a study of shared clonotypes between healthy human individuals. Some clones are missing from TCRdb's copy, which holds only in-frame ones; the method was immunoSEQ multiplex PCR. The sample has some 2,400,000 clones, more than 90% seen once; the top ten hold around 0.13%. The sequenced material came from naive CD4+ T cells sorted from blood. Regarding subset: CD45RA+ positively selected. Every receptor here comes from a man between 18 and 35 years old in good health.

This rearrangement joins TRBV5-5 to TRBJ2-2, with 9 bases that match TRBD1. From germline, CDR1 is SGHKS and CDR2 YYEKEE (reference sequence). The CDR3 loop spans 19 amino acids. V was clipped by 0 bases and J by 5 bases; unmatched bases: 14. The CDR3 region is CASSLEGTGSLIGTGELFF. The CDR3, as DNA: TGTGCCAGCAGCTTGGAAGGGACAGGGTCCTTGATTGGGACCGGGGAGCTGTTTTTT. Using reference TRBV5-5 and TRBJ2-2 for the parts outside the CDR3, the full variable domain is DAGVTQSPTHLIKTRGQQVTLRCSPISGHKSVSWYQQVLGQGPQFIFQYYEKEERGRGNFPDRFSARQFPNYSSELNVNALLLGDSALYLCASSLEGTGSLIGTGELFFGEGSRLTVL.

The chain employs TRBV4-3 and TRBJ2-7; D is unclear. The CDR3 is 17 amino acids. Trimming took 1 base from V and 2 from J, leaving 18 bases between them. Germline CDR1 is LGHNA and CDR2 is YSLEER. The CDR3 reads CASSQVVTAVLPYEQYF. CDR3 bases: TGCGCCAGCAGCCAAGTAGTGACGGCGGTCCTACCCTACGAGCAGTACTTC.

Comment on this clone: The sample has other DNA sequences that encode this CDR3 too. V and J are TRBV5-1 and TRBJ2-5; D is uncertain. Germline V lookup: CDR1 SGHRS, CDR2 YFSETQ. Trimming shortened V by 0 bases and J by 4 bases, and 7 bases separated the two germline ends. This CDR3 has 13 residues. In DNA form, the CDR3 reads TGCGCCAGCAGCTTGGGAGGAGCAGAGACCCAGTACTTC. Protein: CASSLGGAETQYF.

This rearrangement joins TRBV7-2 to TRBJ2-7, with D possibly being TRBD1 or TRBD2 (5 bases each). V dropped 3 bases and J dropped 2 bases, with 14 bases sitting between them. Germline values: CDR1 SGHTA, CDR2 FQGNSA. The CDR3 loop spans 15 amino acids. The CDR3 region is CASSFSGTSAYEQYF. For the CDR3, the DNA is TGTGCCAGCAGCTTCTCAGGGACGTCCGCCTACGAGCAGTACTTC. Drawing the rest from reference TRBV7-2 and TRBJ2-7, the complete variable domain is GAGVSQSPSNKVTEKGKDVELRCDPISGHTALYWYRQSLGQGLEFLIYFQGNSAPDKSGLPSDRFSAERTGGSVSTLTIQRTQQEDSAVYLCASSFSGTSAYEQYFGPGTRLTVT.

The chain combines TRBV6-1 with TRBJ1-3, with D perhaps matching TRBD1 (5 bases). The CDR3 loop spans 18 amino acids. CDR1 and CDR2 (germline): MNHNS, SASEGT. The germline V and J ends were trimmed by 2 bases and 0 bases, with 17 bases remaining between them. CDR3 DNA sequence: TGTGCCAGCAGTGAAAACGGGGCAGGGAGAAGCTCTGGAAACACCATATATTTT. It specifies CASSENGAGRSSGNTIYF.

The rearrangement uses TRBV9 and TRBJ2-2; 14 nucleotides agree with TRBD2. Trimming removed 4 bases from V and 6 bases from J; junction bases left unmatched: 5. Germline V CDR1 and CDR2: SGDLS, YYNGEE. The CDR3 contains 16 residues. The CDR3 coding sequence is TGTGCCAGCAGCTCCGGACTAGCGGGGGGCGCCGGGGAGCTGTTTTTT. Translating gives CASSSGLAGGAGELFF.

The V gene is TRBV4-3, the J gene TRBJ2-3; 7 bases are shared with TRBD1. Germline CDR1 reads LGHNA; CDR2 reads YSLEER. The CDR3 is made up of 14 amino acids. The ends lost 3 bases at V and 6 bases at J; junction bases unmatched: 6. The CDR3 DNA is TGCGCCAGCAGCCATGGACAGGCCAGGGATACGCAGTATTTT. This encodes CASSHGQARDTQYF.

The chain uses TRBV6-6 and TRBJ2-7, with a weak D call TRBD1 (5 bases). V lost 6 bases to trimming and J lost 5 bases, with 14 bases between them. Germline-derived CDR1 and CDR2 are MNHNY and SVGAGI (reference sequence). This CDR3 spans 13 amino acids. The CDR3 loop is CASSLLRDHEQYF. The CDR3, as DNA: TGTGCCAGCAGCCTCCTCAGGGATCACGAGCAGTACTTC.

The chain recombines TRBV6-1 with TRBJ1-3, with unresolved D. Trimming took off 2 bases at V and 0 bases at J, with 8 bases between the two ends. CDR1 is MNHNS, CDR2 SASEGT, per germline. The CDR3 spans 15 residues. The CDR3 loop reads CASSERRLSGNTIYF. The CDR3 coding sequence is TGTGCCAGCAGTGAACGGAGACTCTCTGGAAACACCATATATTTT.

This clone was counted once. Other DNA sequences of this sample code for an identical CDR3. The chain couples TRBV28 to TRBJ1-1; D gene uncertain. Germline V gives CDR1 MDHEN, CDR2 SYDVKM. V was cut by 3 bases and J by 1 base, with 3 bases left in between. The CDR3 is 12 amino acids. As DNA, the CDR3 is TGTGCCAGCAGTTTTCGGAACACTGAAGCTTTCTTT. Protein product: CASSFRNTEAFF.

The gene calls are TRBV5-1 and TRBJ2-7, with D possibly being TRBD2 (6 bases). The CDR3 sequence is 14 residues long. Trimming took off 4 bases at V and 3 bases at J, with 14 bases between the two ends. The V gene's germline CDR1 is SGHRS and CDR2 YFSETQ. The CDR3 bases are TGCGCCAGCAGCCCGGCGGGACCGAACTACGAGCAGTACTTC. It translates to CASSPAGPNYEQYF.

The rearrangement links TRBV10-3 to TRBJ2-5; 12 positions agree with TRBD2. Germline lookup yields CDR1 ENHRY and CDR2 SYGVKD. The CDR3 contains 18 residues. V lost 6 bases, J lost 4 bases, and 15 bases stayed unmatched. CDR3 sequence: CAISGRTSGDFLRETQYF. CDR3 bases: TGTGCCATCAGCGGGCGGACTAGCGGGGACTTCTTAAGAGAGACCCAGTACTTC.

V and J are TRBV10-3 and TRBJ2-7; 7 nucleotides agree with TRBD1. This CDR3 is built from 13 residues. V dropped 2 bases and J dropped 4; count of bases not matched to a gene: 2. Germline V lookup: CDR1 ENHRY, CDR2 SYGVKD. Written as DNA, the CDR3 is TGTGCCATCAGTGAGCCAGGGGGATACGAGCAGTACTTC. Its translation: CAISEPGGYEQYF.

The rearrangement uses TRBV10-3 and TRBJ2-3, with D perhaps TRBD1 or TRBD2 (6 bases each). The length of the CDR3 is 16 residues. Trimming stripped 0 bases from V and 0 bases from J, with 10 bases between. Per the germline V gene, CDR1 is ENHRY and CDR2 is SYGVKD. The CDR3 DNA sequence: TGTGCCATCAGTGAGTCAGGGGGGCTGAGCACAGATACGCAGTATTTT. This gives the protein CAISESGGLSTDTQYF.

The sample holds a few counts of this clone. The chain couples TRBV30 to TRBJ1-5; the match to TRBD1 covers 12 bases. Trimming at V came to 6 bases and at J to 6 bases, leaving 6 bases not matched to a gene. This CDR3 has 14 amino acids. The germline CDR1 and CDR2 sequences are GTSNPN and SVGIG (reference sequence). In DNA, the CDR3 is TGTGCCTGCACCGGGACAGGGGGCAGTCAGCCCCAGCATTTT. Its translation: CACTGTGGSQPQHF.

This rearrangement joins TRBV12-5 to TRBJ1-2; unclear D gene. Germline V gene lookup returns CDR1 LGHNT and CDR2 FRNRAP. Trimming shortened V by 5 bases and J by 6 bases, and 7 bases separated the two germline ends. The CDR3 extends over 11 amino acids. The CDR3 protein is CASGNGNGYTF. The CDR3 DNA sequence: TGTGCTAGTGGTAACGGCAATGGCTACACCTTC.

V is TRBV6-5 and J is TRBJ1-5, with 7 bases that match TRBD1. Trimming removed 9 bases from V and 7 bases from J; junction bases left unmatched: 9. This CDR3 contains 13 residues. In germline, CDR1 is MNHEY, CDR2 SVGAGI. CDR3 loop: CASKRGPSQPQHF. The CDR3 DNA is TGTGCCAGTAAGAGGGGGCCCAGCCAGCCCCAGCATTTT.

The V gene is TRBV9, the J gene TRBJ2-3; 8 bases map to TRBD1. CDR3 length: 16 residues. Germline CDR1 is SGDLS and CDR2 is YYNGEE. V lost 2 bases, J lost 4 bases, and 9 bases stayed unmatched. The CDR3 DNA reads TGTGCCAGCAGCGTCCCGAGGACAGGGTTTGCAGATACGCAGTATTTT. This sequence encodes CASSVPRTGFADTQYF. The full variable domain, completed using reference TRBV9 and TRBJ2-3, is DSGVTQTPKHLITATGQRVTLRCSPRSGDLSVYWYQQSLDQGLQFLIQYYNGEERAKGNILERFSAQQFPDLHSELNLSSLELGDSALYFCASSVPRTGFADTQYFGPGTRLTVL.

The gene calls are TRBV10-3 and TRBJ2-7; possibly TRBD1 for D (5 bases). The V and J ends lost 6 bases and 2 bases respectively, with 11 bases between them. Germline V gene sequence: CDR1 ENHRY, CDR2 SYGVKD. The CDR3 length is 13 residues. The CDR3 region has the DNA TGTGCCATCAGGCCCGACAGTCCCTACGAGCAGTACTTC. Its protein product is CAIRPDSPYEQYF.